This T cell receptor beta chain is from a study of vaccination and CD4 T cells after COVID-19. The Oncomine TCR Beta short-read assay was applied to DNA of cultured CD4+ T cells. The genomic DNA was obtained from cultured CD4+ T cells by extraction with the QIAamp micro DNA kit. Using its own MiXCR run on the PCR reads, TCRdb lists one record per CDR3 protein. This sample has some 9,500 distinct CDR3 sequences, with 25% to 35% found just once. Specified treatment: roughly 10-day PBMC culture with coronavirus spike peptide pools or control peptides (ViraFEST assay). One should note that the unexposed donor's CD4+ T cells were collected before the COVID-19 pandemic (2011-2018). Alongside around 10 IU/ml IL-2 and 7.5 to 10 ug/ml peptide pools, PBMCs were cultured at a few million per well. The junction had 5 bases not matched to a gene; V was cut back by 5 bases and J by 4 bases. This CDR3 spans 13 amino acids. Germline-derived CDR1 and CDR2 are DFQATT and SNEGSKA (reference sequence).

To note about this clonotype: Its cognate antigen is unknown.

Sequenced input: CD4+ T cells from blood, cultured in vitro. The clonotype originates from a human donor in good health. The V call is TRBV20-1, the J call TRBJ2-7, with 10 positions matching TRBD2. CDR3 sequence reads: CSARLAGLYEQYF. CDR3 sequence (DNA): TGCAGTGCTCGACTAGCGGGCCTTTACGAGCAGTACTTC.